This T cell receptor (beta chain) appears in the sequencing data of a study of T cell repertoires in cytomegalovirus infection. Study context: HLA-B-restricted CMV epitopes that are well studied were used alongside recently identified HLA-C-restricted ones. Indicated by public TCR beta signatures were CMV infection and matching HLA type.

TCRdb reanalysed the reads using MiXCR and keeps one entry per CDR3 protein. The table includes about 52,000 distinct CDR3 sequences, roughly a fifth detected once. A word on this clonotype: The antigen remains unidentified.

Study-level findings and limits: Across the ex vivo response, the dominant clonotypes were HLA-C-restricted CMV-specific TCR beta clonotypes.

V lost 3 bases to trimming and J lost 8 bases; unmatched junction nucleotides: 7. CDR1 is SGHTA and CDR2 is FQGNSA in the germline V gene. The length of the CDR3 is 15 residues. The V gene is TRBV7-2, the J gene TRBJ2-4; 10 nucleotides align to TRBD1. The TCR originated in a human donor in good health (CMV status not recorded). Some clones in this sample may be carry-over from other donors' samples. Source: CD8+ T cells from cultured PBMCs, taken from culture after CMV antigen stimulation. CDR3 residues: CASSFLDRGLDIQYF. DNA of the CDR3: TGTGCCAGCAGCTTCCTTGACAGGGGGCTTGACATTCAGTACTTC. Based on the CDR3 plus reference TRBV7-2 and TRBJ2-4, the full variable domain is GAGVSQSPSNKVTEKGKDVELRCDPISGHTALYWYRQSLGQGLEFLIYFQGNSAPDKSGLPSDRFSAERTGGSVSTLTIQRTQQEDSAVYLCASSFLDRGLDIQYFGAGTRLSVL.